This section outlines one TCR beta chain sequence together with its context. Assay: immunoSEQ multiplex PCR; the TCRdb copy retains only in-frame clones and omits some. The sample contains 38,000 or so clones, around 87% of which appear only once. The sample is drawn from a study of T cell changes during pregnancy in multiple sclerosis. Sample: CD4+ T cells from peripheral blood mononuclear cells, taken in the second trimester of pregnancy. The receptor comes from a female donor with multiple sclerosis, enrolled in a pregnancy study.

The DNA for the CDR3 is TGTGCCAGTAGTATTGCCAGGGGGACCTACGAGCAGTACTTC. It yields the protein CASSIARGTYEQYF. The V and J genes are TRBV19 and TRBJ2-7, with TRBD1 matching 7 bases. V dropped 3 bases and J dropped 2; count of bases not matched to a gene: 4. Germline-derived CDR1 and CDR2 are LNHDA and SQIVND (reference sequence). The CDR3 extends over 14 amino acids.